The present T cell receptor beta chain was sequenced within a study of radiotherapy plus CTLA-4 blockade in lung cancer. Study-wide context: Around 18% of enrolled patients responded objectively, and about 31% had disease control. The study's findings and limits: Blood saw expansion of tumor-derived TCR clones after radiotherapy plus ipilimumab.

Germline CDR1 SGHNT, CDR2 YYREEE (reference sequence). This CDR3 spans 15 amino acids. V was pared by 4 bases and J by 6 bases, with 20 bases between. Using immunoSEQ multiplex PCR, the repertoire was profiled, and TCRdb retains in-frame clones only, with some absent. The sample lists 89,000 or so clones, 75% to 85% occurring once. About this clone itself: Its target is unknown.

Ipilimumab CTLA-4 blockade and focal radiation were given to patients with chemo-refractory metastatic non-small-cell lung cancer. Material: peripheral blood, obtained from a patient treated with radiotherapy plus ipilimumab. The V and J genes are TRBV5-4 and TRBJ2-7; TRBD2 might be the D (7 bases). The source of this sequence is a human donor with non-small cell lung cancer who had a partial response to radiotherapy plus ipilimumab. CDR3 residues: CASSRQDGGPPEQYF. The CDR3 DNA follows: TGTGCCAGCAGCCGGCAGGACGGGGGGCCCCCCGAGCAGTACTTC.